This TCR beta chain was profiled in a study of blood T cell repertoires in COVID-19. Original processing methods: How many nucleated cells were present was estimated from reference gene primer amplification. TCRdb's table, derived via immunoSEQ multiplex PCR, lists solely in-frame clones and lacks some. V and J calls and clone size come straight from that table; D and trimming were deduced from the DNA. The sample carries around 290,000 clones, 90% recorded once. CDR3 size: 15 residues. Germline CDR1 SGDLS, CDR2 YYNGEE. Trimming took 4 bases from V and 8 from J; bases not matched to a gene: 7. The receptor was isolated from a woman in her 30s who had recovered from COVID-19. The V and J genes are TRBV9 and TRBJ2-4; 12 positions match TRBD1. What was sequenced was PBMCs or T cells enriched from blood (not recorded which). CDR3 nucleotides: TGTGCCAGCAGCAGCCGGGACAGGGGGCTAGACATTCAGTACTTC. This translates into CASSSRDRGLDIQYF.